This T cell receptor beta chain was identified during a study of shared clonotypes between healthy human individuals. The protocol was immunoSEQ multiplex PCR, while the TCRdb copy is restricted to in-frame clones and leaves out a portion. This sample has 150,000 to 200,000 clones, with approximately 70% found just once. Study conclusions and caveats: Large sequencing depth failed to make sorted-subset sequencing complete, rarefaction showed.

Donors were healthy HIV-negative adults without recent acute infections or vaccinations. Partitioning of CD4+ cells yielded a CD45RA+ naive subset and a CD45RA-negative memory subset. In regard to this clone: Its specificity is unknown.

Trimming removed 1 base at V and 11 bases at J, with 13 bases between. Germline CDR1 is LGHNA and CDR2 is YNFKEQ. This CDR3 region has 13 residues. This chain connects TRBV4-2 to TRBJ2-3; no definite D call. The receptor was isolated from a young man in good health. Sample: memory CD4+ T cells sorted from blood. This sample's subset: CD45RA-negative fraction. The CDR3 DNA sequence: TGTGCCAGCAGCCAAGTAGACTCCCTTGGGCAGTATTTT. Protein: CASSQVDSLGQYF.